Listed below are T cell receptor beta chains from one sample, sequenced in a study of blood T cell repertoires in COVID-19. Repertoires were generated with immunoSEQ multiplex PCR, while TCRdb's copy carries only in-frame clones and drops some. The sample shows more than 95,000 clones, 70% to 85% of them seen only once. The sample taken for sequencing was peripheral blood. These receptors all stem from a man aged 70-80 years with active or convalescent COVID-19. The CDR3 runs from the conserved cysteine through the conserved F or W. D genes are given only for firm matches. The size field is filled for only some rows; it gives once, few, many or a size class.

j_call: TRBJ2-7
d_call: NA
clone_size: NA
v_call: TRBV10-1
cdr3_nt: TGCGCCAGAAGACAGAGATCCTACGAGCAGTACTTC
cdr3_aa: CARRQRSYEQYF

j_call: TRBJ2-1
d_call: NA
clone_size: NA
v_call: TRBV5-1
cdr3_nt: TGCGCCAGCGGATACCAGGGGAAACCGAACAATGAGCAGTTCTTC
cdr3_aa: CASGYQGKPNNEQFF

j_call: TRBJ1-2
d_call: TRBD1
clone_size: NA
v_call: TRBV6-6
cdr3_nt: TGTGCCAGCAGCGAAGACAGGGTAGGAGGCTACACCTTC
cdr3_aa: CASSEDRVGGYTF

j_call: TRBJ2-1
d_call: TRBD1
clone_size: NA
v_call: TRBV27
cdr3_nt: TGTGCCAGCAGTTTGCCCACCGGGACAGGAATCAACAATGAGCAGTTCTTC
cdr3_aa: CASSLPTGTGINNEQFF

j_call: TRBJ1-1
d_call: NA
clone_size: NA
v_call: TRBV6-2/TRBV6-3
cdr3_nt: TGTGCCAGCAGTACCAGGTTTCAGGCGGCTTTCTTT
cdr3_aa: CASSTRFQAAFF

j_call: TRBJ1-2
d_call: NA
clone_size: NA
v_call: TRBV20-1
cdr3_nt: TGCAGTGCTAGTTTTGGGGGGTACTATGGCTACACCTTC
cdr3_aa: CSASFGGYYGYTF

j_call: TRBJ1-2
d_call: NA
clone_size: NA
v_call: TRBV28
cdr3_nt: TGTGCCAGCAGTTTATCAGTGGTTGGCTATGGCTACACCTTC
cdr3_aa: CASSLSVVGYGYTF

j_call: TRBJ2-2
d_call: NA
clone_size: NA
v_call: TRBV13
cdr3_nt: TGTGCCAGCAAATCGCAGGTTAACACCGGGGAGCTGTTTTTT
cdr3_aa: CASKSQVNTGELFF

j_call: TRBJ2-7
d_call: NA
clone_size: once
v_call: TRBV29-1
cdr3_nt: TGCAGCGCACTTGGACACCACGAGCAGTACTTC
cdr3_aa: CSALGHHEQYF

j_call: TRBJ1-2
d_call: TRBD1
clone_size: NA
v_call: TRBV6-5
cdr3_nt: TGTGCCAGCAGTTCCCGACCGGGACAGAGAAATGGCTACACCTTC
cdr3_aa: CASSSRPGQRNGYTF